One and the same sample provided the 14 T cell receptor beta chains below, sequenced in a study of blood T cell repertoires in COVID-19. Profiling relied on immunoSEQ multiplex PCR, and the TCRdb table lists in-frame clones only, not all of them. This sample has hundreds of thousands of clones; around 89% occur once, and the top ten carry 0.9% to 1%. The sequenced material came from peripheral blood. These receptors were collected from a woman in her thirties or forties who had recovered from COVID-19.

The CDR3 nucleotides are TGTGCCAGCAGTTCCCCGATACGCGGAGCTTTCTTT. This sequence encodes CASSSPIRGAFF. The V call is TRBV27, the J call TRBJ1-1; D is ambiguous. The V end lost 4 bases, the J end lost 10 bases, and 13 bases lay between the germline ends. This CDR3 comprises 12 residues. Germline V gene data show CDR1 as MNHEY and CDR2 as SMNVEV (reference sequence).

The rearrangement links TRBV15 to TRBJ1-4, with a possible D match to TRBD1 (5 bases). The CDR3 sequence is 15 residues long. CDR1 is LNHNV, CDR2 YYDKDF, per germline (reference sequence). Trimming removed 5 bases at V and 8 bases at J, with 18 bases between. This CDR3 is CATSALGGVGEKLFF. In nucleotides, the CDR3 is TGTGCCACCAGCGCCCTGGGAGGGGTAGGGGAAAAACTGTTTTTT.

This clone was seen a few times. The chain joins TRBV7-9 to TRBJ1-2, with D uncertain. The CDR3 loop spans 12 amino acids. The germline V gene has CDR1 SEHNR and CDR2 FQNEAQ (reference sequence). The V and J ends lost 2 bases and 4 bases respectively, with 5 bases between them. As DNA, the CDR3 is TGTGCCAGCAGCTTACCAGGCTATGGCTACACCTTC. Residues: CASSLPGYGYTF.

The chain combines TRBV3-1 (or the pseudogene TRBV3-2) with TRBJ1-1; D is undetermined. The V gene's germline CDR1 is LGHDT and CDR2 YNNKEL (reference sequence). The CDR3 contains 12 residues. Trimming took off 4 bases at V and 4 bases at J, with 7 bases between the two ends. Written as DNA, the CDR3 is TGTGCCAGCAGCCCCCCGGGCACTGAAGCTTTCTTT. It yields the protein CASSPPGTEAFF.

The chain uses TRBV7-2 and TRBJ1-5; 7 nucleotides agree with TRBD1. Looked up from germline, CDR1 is SGHTA and CDR2 is FQGNSA. The CDR3 contains 15 residues. Trimming took 5 bases from V and 3 from J; bases not matched to a gene: 7. This CDR3 is CASSPRQGPNQPQHF. As DNA, the CDR3 is TGTGCCAGCAGCCCACGACAGGGACCCAATCAGCCCCAGCATTTT.

J is TRBJ2-5 and V is TRBV3-1 (or the pseudogene TRBV3-2); D uncertain. The V gene lost 1 base and the J gene lost 2 bases, with 5 bases spanning the gap. From germline, CDR1 is LGHDT and CDR2 YNNKEL (reference sequence). This CDR3 region has 13 residues. The CDR3 reads CASSQGRQETQYF. In DNA form, the CDR3 reads TGTGCCAGCAGCCAAGGTCGGCAAGAGACCCAGTACTTC.

V and J are TRBV27 and TRBJ1-5; 7 bases agree with TRBD1. The CDR3 runs to 17 residues. Germline-derived CDR1 and CDR2 are MNHEY and SMNVEV (reference sequence). V was clipped by 11 bases and J by 0 bases; unmatched bases: 16. In nucleotides, the CDR3 is TGTGCCTTGGCCCGGGACAGACTTACCTATAGCAATCAGCCCCAGCATTTT. Protein sequence: CALARDRLTYSNQPQHF.

The V gene is TRBV25-1, the J gene TRBJ1-5, with TRBD1 matching over 9 bases. CDR3 length equals 16 residues. The germline CDR1 and CDR2 sequences are MGHDK and SYGVNS. The V and J ends lost 3 bases and 2 bases, in that order; junction bases with no gene match: 5. CDR3 sequence: CASSDPTGGGNQPQHF. The DNA for the CDR3 is TGTGCCAGCAGTGACCCGACAGGGGGGGGCAATCAGCCCCAGCATTTT.

This rearrangement joins TRBV11-3 to TRBJ2-2; TRBD2 matches at 13 bases. In germline, CDR1 is SGHNT, CDR2 YENEEA. After removal of 3 bases from V and 6 bases from J, the junction contained 4 bases not matched to a gene. The CDR3 is 16 amino acids. Here the CDR3 DNA reads TGTGCCAGCAGCTTTTGGGGGACTAGCGGGGCCGGGGAGCTGTTTTTT. Translating gives CASSFWGTSGAGELFF. The full variable domain, its missing parts supplied by reference TRBV11-3 and TRBJ2-2, is EAGVVQSPRYKIIEKKQPVAFWCNPISGHNTLYWYLQNLGQGPELLIRYENEEAVDDSQLPKDRFSAERLKGVDSTLKIQPAELGDSAVYLCASSFWGTSGAGELFFGEGSRLTVL.

The J gene is TRBJ2-7, the V gene TRBV21-1; the D segment call TRBD1 is taken from the table without a DNA check. TRBV21-1 is shown as a pseudogene. CDR3 length: 11 amino acids. The DNA for the CDR3 is TGTGCCAGCAGCGGACACAGACAGCAGTACGTC. Protein product: CASSGHRQQYV.

This clone was observed a few times. CDR3 nucleotide sequence: TGTGCCAGCACCAACAGGGCCTATAATTCACCCCTCCACTTT. Amino acid sequence: CASTNRAYNSPLHF. The chain is built from TRBV27 and TRBJ1-6; possible D gene TRBD1, 6 bases. Trimming stripped 7 bases from V and 2 bases from J, with 9 bases between. The CDR3 runs 14 residues. CDR1 and CDR2 from the germline V gene are MNHEY and SMNVEV (reference sequence).

V is TRBV27 and J is TRBJ2-7, with TRBD2 identical over 8 bases. V lost 2 bases and J lost 6; bases outside the gene matches: 6. The CDR3 loop spans 14 amino acids. Germline V gene lookup returns CDR1 MNHEY and CDR2 SMNVEV (reference sequence). In DNA form, the CDR3 reads TGTGCCAGCAGTTTACCCGGGGGGGGAAGCGAGCAGTACTTC. The encoded protein is CASSLPGGGSEQYF.

The J gene is TRBJ1-5, the V gene TRBV19, with D possibly being TRBD1 (5 bases). The CDR3 runs to 13 residues. Germline V gives CDR1 LNHDA, CDR2 SQIVND (reference sequence). Trimming took 8 bases from V and 6 from J, leaving 14 bases between them. CDR3 loop: CASVAGGGQPQHF. The CDR3 nucleotides are TGTGCCAGTGTAGCTGGGGGGGGTCAGCCCCAGCATTTT.

A few counts support this clone. One end of the junction is discordant with germline, which a read error may explain. V usage is TRBV18 and J usage is TRBJ2-3; TRBD1 matches 7 bases. There are 16 residues in the CDR3. In germline, CDR1 is KGHSH, CDR2 LQKENI. The CDR3 loop is CASSPPMGQNTDTQYF. The CDR3, as DNA: TGTGCCAGCTCCCCACCAATGGGACAGAACACAGATACGCAGTATTTT.